The T cell receptor (beta chain) under discussion was sequenced for a study of beta chain features in type 1 diabetes. General study points: Healthy donors had naive, central memory and Treg TCRB repertoires that appeared less similar than those seen among patients. Fewer junction insertions and more nucleotide deletions appeared in type 1 diabetes patients.

Sort purity for all populations was recorded as exceeding 98%. About this clone itself: The target antigen is unknown.

What was sequenced were expressed TCRB transcripts, since all of the isolated RNA had been reverse transcribed. Generated by immunoSEQ multiplex PCR, the TCRdb table keeps only in-frame clones and is missing some. The sample has approximately 150,000 clones, more than 9% seen once; the top ten hold under 1.5%. This CDR3 spans 20 amino acids. Germline trimming cut 2 bases from V and 0 bases from J; bases unmatched to any gene: 13. CDR1 PRHDT and CDR2 FYEKMQ come from the germline V gene (reference sequence). J is TRBJ2-1 and V is TRBV13, with 10 positions matching TRBD2. Sequencing input: naive CD4+ T cells from blood. The sequence was obtained from a man between 18 and 35 years old in good health. The CDR3 region is CASSLRRLAGASSSYNEQFF. The DNA of the CDR3 is TGTGCCAGCAGCTTACGACGGCTAGCGGGGGCCTCGAGCTCCTACAATGAGCAGTTCTTC.